These 24 T cell receptor beta chains came from one sample sequenced in a study of beta chain features in type 1 diabetes. Study results and caveats: Type 1 diabetes patients had moderately but significantly shorter TCRB CDR3s in all four CD4+ subsets.

Of the isolated RNA, all was reverse transcribed, and so the sequenced material was expressed TCRB transcripts. The repertoire was sequenced with immunoSEQ multiplex PCR; TCRdb's copy has only in-frame clones and lacks some. The sample consists of over 150,000 clones, 8% to 9.5% of them appearing once. Antigens of these TCRs are unknown. The sample taken for sequencing was central memory CD4+ T cells from blood. These receptors were taken from a woman younger than 35 with type 1 diabetes.

The chain is built from TRBV2 and TRBJ2-5; 11 bases map to TRBD2. Trimming took 5 bases from V and 5 from J; bases not matched to a gene: 4. The CDR3 has 14 residues. From germline, CDR1 is SNHLY and CDR2 FYNNEI. The CDR3 sequence is CASSPRTSGETQYF. The CDR3 nucleotides are TGTGCCAGCAGTCCACGGACTAGCGGGGAGACCCAGTACTTC.

This clone was seen a handful of times. V usage is TRBV5-6 and J usage is TRBJ1-1; D not certain. Trimming took off 3 bases at V and 1 base at J, with 13 bases between the two ends. Germline CDR1 is SGHDT and CDR2 is YYEEEE. This CDR3 region has 15 residues. CDR3 DNA: TGTGCCAGCAGCTCGTTCCGGGGAACGAACACTGAAGCTTTCTTT. Its protein is CASSSFRGTNTEAFF.

This clone was seen more than once but under ten times. The CDR3: CASSPVVGENEQYF. CDR3 nucleotide sequence: TGTGCCAGCTCACCGGTCGTAGGGGAAAACGAGCAGTACTTC. This rearrangement joins TRBV18 to TRBJ2-7; TRBD1 is a possible D gene (5 bases). The CDR3 has 14 residues. Germline CDR1 KGHSH, CDR2 LQKENI. V gave up 3 bases and J gave up 5 bases, with 14 bases separating them.

To note about this clone: One end of the junction fails to match germline, which may point to a read error. The chain uses TRBV5-4 and TRBJ2-1, with D tentatively TRBD2 (5 bases). Germline CDR1 is SGHNT and CDR2 is YYREEE (reference sequence). The CDR3 extends over 17 amino acids. The CDR3: CASSQDAGKSSYNEQFF. CDR3 nucleotides: TGCGCCAGCAGCCAAGACGCCGGGAAGAGCTCCTACAATGAGCAGTTCTTC.

The chain links TRBV14 to TRBJ2-5, with 10 bases fitting TRBD2. The DNA matches TRBJ2-7 better at its end, which makes the J call doubtful. CDR3 length: 18 amino acids. Germline CDR1 reads SGHDN; CDR2 reads FVKESK. CDR3 DNA: TGTGCCAGCAGCCTACGTCCCTTACTAGCGGGGTCCTCCTACGAGCAGTACTTC. Residues: CASSLRPLLAGSSYEQYF.

CDR3 nucleotides: TGCGCCAGCAGCCGGCCGGAGGAGGGTGTGGAGACCCAGTACTTC. It encodes CASSRPEEGVETQYF. V and J are TRBV5-1 and TRBJ2-5; TRBD2 is a possible D gene (6 bases). V was pared by 4 bases and J by 5 bases, with 18 bases between. This CDR3 is 15 amino acids long. Germline CDR1 reads SGHRS; CDR2 reads YFSETQ.

The chain carries TRBV11-3 and TRBJ2-2; TRBD2 agrees at 12 bases. This CDR3 spans 15 amino acids. Germline CDR1 is SGHNT and CDR2 is YENEEA. V shed 5 bases, J shed 4 bases, and the junction held 2 bases outside the gene matches. CDR3 loop: CASSPSGGATGELFF. The CDR3 DNA follows: TGTGCCAGCAGCCCTAGCGGGGGGGCCACCGGGGAGCTGTTTTTT.

The genes are TRBV5-5 and TRBJ1-2; D perhaps matches TRBD1 (6 bases). CDR1 SGHKS and CDR2 YYEKEE come from the germline V gene (reference sequence). Trimming shortened V by 6 bases and J by 3 bases, and 12 bases separated the two germline ends. CDR3 size: 13 residues. As DNA, the CDR3 is TGTGCCAGCAACCTCAGGGGAGACTATGGCTACACCTTC. Residues: CASNLRGDYGYTF.

This clone has just a few counts. J is TRBJ1-5 and V is TRBV9; 8 nucleotides align to TRBD1. The CDR3 loop spans 17 amino acids. Trimming removed 0 bases from V and 8 bases from J; junction bases left unmatched: 13. Germline V gene sequence: CDR1 SGDLS, CDR2 YYNGEE. The CDR3 region has the DNA TGTGCCAGCAGCGTAGGTCAGGGGGCGTATAGCTTGGAGCCCCAGCATTTT. This translates into CASSVGQGAYSLEPQHF.

The chain has TRBV15 and TRBJ2-2, with 9 bases identical to TRBD1. The germline CDR1 and CDR2 sequences are LNHNV and YYDKDF (reference sequence). This CDR3 spans 15 amino acids. V lost 8 bases and J lost 4; bases outside the gene matches: 8. The CDR3 loop is CATDRGTGFTGELFF. CDR3 in DNA: TGTGCCACCGACCGCGGGACAGGGTTCACCGGGGAGCTGTTTTTT.

The V call is TRBV7-2, the J call TRBJ1-1, with TRBD1 as a possible D gene (6 bases). Trimming took 8 bases from V and 7 from J, leaving 14 bases between them. This CDR3 contains 12 residues. CDR1 is SGHTA and CDR2 is FQGNSA in the germline V gene. This CDR3 is CASSTDRSEAFF. In DNA form, the CDR3 reads TGTGCCAGCTCCACGGACAGAAGTGAAGCTTTCTTT.

The rearrangement uses TRBV7-2 and TRBJ2-3, with 7 positions matching TRBD2. Germline CDR1 and CDR2: SGHTA and FQGNSA. V lost 7 bases and J lost 2; bases outside the gene matches: 6. The CDR3 covers 14 residues. This CDR3 reads CASTTSRVTDTQYF. CDR3 nucleotides: TGTGCCAGCACGACTAGCCGGGTCACAGATACGCAGTATTTT.

This clone has a handful of counts. V and J are TRBV28 and TRBJ1-5; TRBD1 matches 8 bases. The CDR3 totals 15 residues. The V gene's germline CDR1 is MDHEN and CDR2 SYDVKM. The V gene end was trimmed by 5 bases and the J gene end by 7 bases; junction bases not matched to a gene: 10. DNA of the CDR3: TGTGCCAGCAGTGTAACAGGGGGAAGGACCCAGCCCCAGCATTTT. This codes for CASSVTGGRTQPQHF.

This clone was detected a few times. The sample contains more than one DNA sequence encoding this CDR3. This chain connects TRBV28 to TRBJ1-1; no clear D. V lost 9 bases, J lost 5 bases, and 13 bases lay in between. The CDR3 sequence is 12 residues long. CDR1 and CDR2 (germline): MDHEN, SYDVKM. CDR3: CASTFGGTEAFF. For the CDR3, the DNA is TGTGCCAGTACCTTCGGAGGGACTGAAGCTTTCTTT. The entire variable domain, with the rest obtained from reference TRBV28 and TRBJ1-1, is as follows: DVKVTQSSRYLVKRTGEKVFLECVQDMDHENMFWYRQDPGLGLRLIYFSYDVKMKEKGDIPEGYSVSREKKERFSLILESASTNQTSMYLCASTFGGTEAFFGQGTRLTVV.

V and J are TRBV2 and TRBJ1-5, with D tentatively TRBD1 (6 bases). The CDR3 totals 14 residues. Trimming removed 6 bases from V and 4 bases from J, with 13 bases in between. From germline, CDR1 is SNHLY and CDR2 FYNNEI. CDR3 coding DNA: TGTGCCAGCAGAGGGCGAGGGGGTAATCAGCCCCAGCATTTT. Its protein product is CASRGRGGNQPQHF.

The chain links TRBV7-9 to TRBJ2-7; TRBD2 matches at 7 bases. The CDR3 loop spans 14 amino acids. V was clipped by 4 bases and J by 4 bases; unmatched bases: 7. Germline V CDR1 and CDR2: SEHNR, FQNEAQ (reference sequence). This CDR3 reads CASSWGGAGYEQYF. Written as DNA, the CDR3 is TGTGCCAGCAGCTGGGGGGGAGCGGGGTACGAGCAGTACTTC.

Concerning this clone itself: This same CDR3 is encoded by further DNA sequences in the sample. The chain is built from TRBV7-2 and TRBJ1-5, with 11 nucleotides matching TRBD1. The CDR3 covers 14 residues. CDR1 and CDR2 from the germline V gene are SGHTA and FQGNSA. With V trimmed by 4 bases and J by 5 bases, 1 base remained unmatched. Here the CDR3 reads CASSSGQGDQPQHF. The CDR3 coding sequence is TGTGCCAGCAGCTCGGGACAGGGGGATCAGCCCCAGCATTTT. The full variable domain, with the rest looked up from reference TRBV7-2 and TRBJ1-5, is GAGVSQSPSNKVTEKGKDVELRCDPISGHTALYWYRQSLGQGLEFLIYFQGNSAPDKSGLPSDRFSAERTGGSVSTLTIQRTQQEDSAVYLCASSSGQGDQPQHFGDGTRLSIL.

This clone came up many times. The genes are TRBV14 and TRBJ1-1; D gene uncertain. CDR3 length equals 13 residues. V was cut by 2 bases and J by 4 bases, with 8 bases left in between. Germline CDR1 and CDR2: SGHDN and FVKESK. CDR3 DNA sequence: TGTGCCAGCAGCCAATCACAGATCACTGAAGCTTTCTTT. This translates into CASSQSQITEAFF. Using reference TRBV14 and TRBJ1-1 for the parts outside the CDR3, the full variable domain is EAGVTQFPSHSVIEKGQTVTLRCDPISGHDNLYWYRRVMGKEIKFLLHFVKESKQDESGMPNNRFLAERTGGTYSTLKVQPAELEDSGVYFCASSQSQITEAFFGQGTRLTVV.

This rearrangement joins TRBV7-2 to TRBJ1-4; D is possibly TRBD1 (6 bases). Per the germline V gene, CDR1 is SGHTA and CDR2 is FQGNSA. The CDR3 contains 16 residues. The V gene lost 5 bases and the J gene lost 12 bases, with 25 bases spanning the gap. The CDR3 region is CASSHSRILNKGELFF. CDR3 in DNA: TGTGCCAGCAGCCACTCTCGGATTCTTAATAAGGGGGAACTGTTTTTT.

This sequence joins TRBV9 and TRBJ2-7, with a possible D match to TRBD2 (5 bases). V shed 3 bases and J shed 4 bases, with 14 bases lying between them. Germline V gene data show CDR1 as SGDLS and CDR2 as YYNGEE. There are 14 residues in the CDR3. The CDR3 spells CASSGSGSLYEQYF. The CDR3 region has the DNA TGTGCCAGCAGCGGGAGCGGAAGCCTTTACGAGCAGTACTTC.

This clone was observed a handful of times. This chain connects TRBV11-2 to TRBJ2-5, with TRBD2 matching over 11 bases. V lost 5 bases, J lost 2 bases, and 4 bases stayed unmatched. In germline, CDR1 is SGHAT, CDR2 FQNNGV. The CDR3 totals 15 residues. CDR3 nucleotides: TGTGCCAGCAGCGTAAGACTAGCGGGGCAAGAGACCCAGTACTTC. It yields the protein CASSVRLAGQETQYF.

The table lists this clone with many counts. The rearrangement uses TRBV14 and TRBJ2-5; D is possibly TRBD1 (6 bases). This CDR3 has 17 amino acids. The V gene's germline CDR1 is SGHDN and CDR2 FVKESK. V was pared by 0 bases and J by 2 bases, with 16 bases between. As DNA, the CDR3 is TGTGCCAGCAGCCAAGATCCCCCGCAGGGGCGGCAAGAGACCCAGTACTTC. Translation gives CASSQDPPQGRQETQYF.

The J gene is TRBJ2-1, the V gene TRBV20-1; 9 bases align to TRBD2. V lost 6 bases, J lost 16 bases, and 10 bases stayed unmatched. CDR1 is DFQATT, CDR2 SNEGSKA, per germline (reference sequence). CDR3 length equals 11 residues. CDR3 bases: TGCAGTGCAGCCACTAGCGGGCCTCGATTCTTC. The encoded protein is CSAATSGPRFF.

The CDR3 loop reads CASSFAGEQYF. CDR3 nucleotides: TGTGCCAGCAGTTTCGCGGGGGAGCAGTACTTC. The chain combines TRBV6-5 with TRBJ2-7; tentative D call: TRBD2 (6 bases). CDR3 length: 11 residues. The V gene's germline CDR1 is MNHEY and CDR2 SVGAGI. V lost 4 bases to trimming and J lost 7 bases, with 8 bases between them.